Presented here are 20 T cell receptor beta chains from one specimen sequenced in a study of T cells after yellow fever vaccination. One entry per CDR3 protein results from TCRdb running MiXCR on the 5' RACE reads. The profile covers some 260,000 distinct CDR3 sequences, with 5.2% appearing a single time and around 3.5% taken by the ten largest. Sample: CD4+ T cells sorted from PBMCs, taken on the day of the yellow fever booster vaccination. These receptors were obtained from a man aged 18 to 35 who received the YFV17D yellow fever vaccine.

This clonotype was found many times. The CDR3 protein is CASSVEGTGEETQYF. CDR3 DNA sequence: TGTGCCAGCAGCGTAGAGGGGACAGGGGAAGAGACCCAGTACTTC. The chain combines TRBV9 with TRBJ2-5, with TRBD1 identical over 10 bases. CDR1 is SGDLS, CDR2 YYNGEE, per germline. Losses at the gene ends were 0 bases for V and 3 bases for J; bases not matched to a gene: 2. The CDR3 covers 15 residues.

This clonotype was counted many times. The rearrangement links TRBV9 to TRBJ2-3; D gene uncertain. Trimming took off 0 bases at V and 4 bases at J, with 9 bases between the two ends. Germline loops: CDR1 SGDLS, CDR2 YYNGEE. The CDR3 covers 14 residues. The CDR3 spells CASSVAYPADTQYF. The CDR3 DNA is TGTGCCAGCAGCGTAGCCTACCCGGCAGATACGCAGTATTTT.

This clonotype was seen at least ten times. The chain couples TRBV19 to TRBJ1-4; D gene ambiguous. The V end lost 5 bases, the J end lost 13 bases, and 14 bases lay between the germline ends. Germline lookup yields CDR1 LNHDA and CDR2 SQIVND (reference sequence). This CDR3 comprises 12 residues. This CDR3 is CASSFLLQPLFF. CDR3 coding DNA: TGTGCCAGTAGTTTTCTCCTACAGCCACTGTTTTTT.

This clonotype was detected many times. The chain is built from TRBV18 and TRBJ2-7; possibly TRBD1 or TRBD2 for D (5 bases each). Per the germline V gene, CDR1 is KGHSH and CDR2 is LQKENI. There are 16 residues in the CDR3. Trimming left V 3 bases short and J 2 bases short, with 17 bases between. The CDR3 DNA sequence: TGTGCCAGCTCACCGCCCGGGACGGTGAAAACCTACGAGCAGTACTTC. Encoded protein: CASSPPGTVKTYEQYF. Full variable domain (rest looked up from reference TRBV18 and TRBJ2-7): NAGVMQNPRHLVRRRGQEARLRCSPMKGHSHVYWYRQLPEEGLKFMVYLQKENIIDESGMPKERFSAEFPKEGPSILRIQQVVRGDSAAYFCASSPPGTVKTYEQYFGPGTRLTVT.

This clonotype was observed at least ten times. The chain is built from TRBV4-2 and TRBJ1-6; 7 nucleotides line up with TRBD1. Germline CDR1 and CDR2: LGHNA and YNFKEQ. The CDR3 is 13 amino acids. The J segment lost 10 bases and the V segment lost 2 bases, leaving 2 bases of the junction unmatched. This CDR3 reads CASSQPQGSPLHF. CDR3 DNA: TGTGCCAGCAGCCAACCACAGGGGTCACCCCTCCACTTT.

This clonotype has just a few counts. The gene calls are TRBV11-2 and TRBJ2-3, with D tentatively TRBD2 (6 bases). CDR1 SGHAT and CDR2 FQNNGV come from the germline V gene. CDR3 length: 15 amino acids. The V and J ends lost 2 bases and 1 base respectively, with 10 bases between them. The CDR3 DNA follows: TGTGCCAGCAGCTTATTTTTAGCGGGCACAGATACGCAGTATTTT. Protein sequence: CASSLFLAGTDTQYF.

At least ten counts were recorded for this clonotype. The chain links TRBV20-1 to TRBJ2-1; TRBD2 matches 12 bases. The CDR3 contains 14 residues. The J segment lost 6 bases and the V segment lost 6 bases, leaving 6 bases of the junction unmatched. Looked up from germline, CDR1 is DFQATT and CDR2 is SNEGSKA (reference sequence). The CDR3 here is CSAYWTSGANEQFF. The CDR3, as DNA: TGCAGTGCGTATTGGACTAGCGGGGCCAATGAGCAGTTCTTC.

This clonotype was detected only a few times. The CDR3 DNA reads as TGTGCCAGCAGCAAGACAGGGGATCAGCCCCAGCATTTT. Translating it yields CASSKTGDQPQHF. The V gene is TRBV12-3 or TRBV12-4, the J gene TRBJ1-5, with 8 bases identical to TRBD1. The CDR3 has 13 amino acids. The V segment lost 6 bases and the J segment 5 bases; nucleotides outside the gene matches: 3.

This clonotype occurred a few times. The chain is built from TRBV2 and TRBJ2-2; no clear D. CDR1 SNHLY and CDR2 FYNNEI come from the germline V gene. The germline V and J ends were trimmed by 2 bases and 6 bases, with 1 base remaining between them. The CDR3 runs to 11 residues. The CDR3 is CASSEPGELFF. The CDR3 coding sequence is TGTGCCAGCAGTGAACCCGGGGAGCTGTTTTTT.

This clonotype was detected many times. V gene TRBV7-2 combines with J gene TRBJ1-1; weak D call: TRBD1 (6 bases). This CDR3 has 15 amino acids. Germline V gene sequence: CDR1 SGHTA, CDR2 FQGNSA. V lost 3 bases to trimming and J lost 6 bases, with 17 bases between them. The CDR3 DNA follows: TGTGCCAGCAGCTTCCCTGGCAGGGGAATTGCTGAAGCTTTCTTT. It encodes CASSFPGRGIAEAFF.

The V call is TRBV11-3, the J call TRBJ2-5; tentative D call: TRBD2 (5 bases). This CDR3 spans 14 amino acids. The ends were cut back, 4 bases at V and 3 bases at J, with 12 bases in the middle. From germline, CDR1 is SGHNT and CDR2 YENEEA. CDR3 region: CASSSRYGEETQYF. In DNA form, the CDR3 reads TGTGCCAGCAGCTCCCGGTACGGGGAAGAGACCCAGTACTTC.

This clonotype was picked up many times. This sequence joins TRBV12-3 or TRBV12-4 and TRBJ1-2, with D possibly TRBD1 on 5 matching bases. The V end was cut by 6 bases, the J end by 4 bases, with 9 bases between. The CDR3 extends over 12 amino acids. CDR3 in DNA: TGTGCCAGCAGAGCAGGGTCCTATGGCTACACCTTC. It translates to CASRAGSYGYTF.

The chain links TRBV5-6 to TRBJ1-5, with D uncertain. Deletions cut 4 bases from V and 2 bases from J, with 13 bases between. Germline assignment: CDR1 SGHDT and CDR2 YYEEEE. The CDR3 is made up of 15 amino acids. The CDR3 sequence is CASSPRSRRNQPQHF. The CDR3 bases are TGTGCCAGCAGCCCGAGAAGTAGACGCAATCAGCCCCAGCATTTT.

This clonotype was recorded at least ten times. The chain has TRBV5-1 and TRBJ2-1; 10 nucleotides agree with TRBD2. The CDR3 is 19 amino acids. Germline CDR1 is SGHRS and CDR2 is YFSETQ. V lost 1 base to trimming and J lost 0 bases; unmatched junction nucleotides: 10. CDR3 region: CASSLRPSGGPSSYNEQFF. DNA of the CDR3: TGCGCCAGCAGCTTGCGCCCTAGCGGGGGACCTAGCTCCTACAATGAGCAGTTCTTC.

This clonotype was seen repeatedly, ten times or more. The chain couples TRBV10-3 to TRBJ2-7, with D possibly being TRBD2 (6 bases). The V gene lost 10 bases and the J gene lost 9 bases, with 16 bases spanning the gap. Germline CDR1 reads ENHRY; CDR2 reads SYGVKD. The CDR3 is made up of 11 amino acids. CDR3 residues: CATHDWDWQYF. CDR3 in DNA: TGTGCCACCCACGATTGGGACTGGCAGTACTTC.

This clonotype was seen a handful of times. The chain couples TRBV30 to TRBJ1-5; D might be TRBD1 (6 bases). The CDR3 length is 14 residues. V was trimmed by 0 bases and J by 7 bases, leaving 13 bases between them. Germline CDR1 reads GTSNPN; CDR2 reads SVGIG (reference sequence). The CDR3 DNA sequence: TGTGCCTGGAGTGTCGGCAGGGGAGGACAGCCCCAGCATTTT. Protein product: CAWSVGRGGQPQHF.

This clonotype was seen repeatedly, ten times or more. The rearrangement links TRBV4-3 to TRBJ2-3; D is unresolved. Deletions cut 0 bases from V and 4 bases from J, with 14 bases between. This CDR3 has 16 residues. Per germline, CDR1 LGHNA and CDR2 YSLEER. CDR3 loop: CASSQEFRSFPDTQYF. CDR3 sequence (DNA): TGCGCCAGCAGCCAAGAGTTCAGGTCTTTCCCAGATACGCAGTATTTT.

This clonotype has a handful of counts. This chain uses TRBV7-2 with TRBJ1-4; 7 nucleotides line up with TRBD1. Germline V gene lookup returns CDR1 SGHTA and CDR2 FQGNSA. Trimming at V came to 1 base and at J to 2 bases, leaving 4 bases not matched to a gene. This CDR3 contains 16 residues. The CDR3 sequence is CASSLGPGGTNEKLFF. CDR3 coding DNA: TGTGCCAGCAGCTTAGGACCAGGGGGGACTAATGAAAAACTGTTTTTT.

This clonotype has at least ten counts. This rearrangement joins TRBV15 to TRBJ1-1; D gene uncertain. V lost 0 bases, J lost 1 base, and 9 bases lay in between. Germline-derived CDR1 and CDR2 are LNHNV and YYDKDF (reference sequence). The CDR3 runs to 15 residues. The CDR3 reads CATSRDYEENTEAFF. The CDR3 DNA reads TGTGCCACCAGCAGAGATTACGAGGAGAACACTGAAGCTTTCTTT. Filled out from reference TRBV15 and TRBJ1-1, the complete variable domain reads DAMVIQNPRYQVTQFGKPVTLSCSQTLNHNVMYWYQQKSSQAPKLLFHYYDKDFNNEADTPDNFQSRRPNTSFCFLDIRSPGLGDTAMYLCATSRDYEENTEAFFGQGTRLTVV.

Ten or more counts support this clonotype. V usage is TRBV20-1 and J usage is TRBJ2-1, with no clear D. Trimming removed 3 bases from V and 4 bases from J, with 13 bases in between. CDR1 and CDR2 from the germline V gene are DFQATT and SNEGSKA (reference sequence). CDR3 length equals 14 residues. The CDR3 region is CSASRGDKYNEQFF. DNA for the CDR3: TGCAGTGCTAGCCGTGGGGATAAATACAATGAGCAGTTCTTC.